These 28 T cell receptor beta chains originate from one sample sequenced in a study of CD8+ T cells in alopecia areata. Treatment noted: oral pan-JAK inhibitor, 5-10 mg twice daily. After isolation, RNA underwent reverse transcription to generate cDNA as the sequencing template. The data were produced by immunoSEQ multiplex PCR, yet TCRdb's version contains in-frame clones alone and is incomplete. The sample yields some 170,000 clones, about 54% seen once. Material: CD4+ T cells sorted from blood, obtained at approximately week 60, from a patient treated with tofacitinib. All receptors derive from a human donor with alopecia areata.

V usage is TRBV5-1 and J usage is TRBJ1-2; D unresolved. V was trimmed by 2 bases and J by 1 base, leaving 9 bases between them. Germline V gene lookup returns CDR1 SGHRS and CDR2 YFSETQ. This CDR3 comprises 14 residues. CDR3 nucleotides: TGCGCCAGCAGCTTCACCACCAGTAACTATGGCTACACCTTC. The encoded protein is CASSFTTSNYGYTF.

The chain is built from TRBV10-3 and TRBJ2-3, with D perhaps matching TRBD1 (5 bases). From germline, CDR1 is ENHRY and CDR2 SYGVKD. The germline V and J ends were trimmed by 7 bases and 2 bases, with 10 bases remaining between them. This CDR3 spans 13 amino acids. CDR3 amino acids: CAIMSRDTDTQYF. As DNA, the CDR3 is TGTGCCATCATGTCCAGGGACACAGATACGCAGTATTTT.

V is TRBV30 and J is TRBJ2-7; D is possibly TRBD2 (5 bases). Germline CDR1 is GTSNPN and CDR2 is SVGIG (reference sequence). The V end lost 3 bases, the J end lost 3 bases, and 12 bases lay between the germline ends. The CDR3 spans 13 residues. CDR3 DNA sequence: TGTGCCTGGAGGGGCAGCGGCTACTACGAGCAGTACTTC. Translating it yields CAWRGSGYYEQYF.

A single count supports this clone. The rearrangement uses TRBV7-9 and TRBJ1-2, with 8 nucleotides matching TRBD1. This CDR3 is built from 13 residues. Per the germline V gene, CDR1 is SEHNR and CDR2 is FQNEAQ (reference sequence). Trimming took 2 bases from V and 12 from J; bases not matched to a gene: 8. CDR3 amino acids: CASSLWGQAGHTF. In DNA, the CDR3 is TGTGCCAGCAGCTTATGGGGACAGGCCGGCCACACCTTC.

The V and J genes are TRBV28 and TRBJ1-2; the D is unclear. V lost 7 bases, J lost 8 bases, and 17 bases lay in between. The length of the CDR3 is 13 residues. CDR1 and CDR2 from the germline V gene are MDHEN and SYDVKM. The chain's CDR3 is CASTTLARGGYTF. DNA for the CDR3: TGTGCCAGCACTACCCTGGCCCGCGGGGGCTACACCTTC.

The chain uses TRBV5-1 and TRBJ2-7; 7 nucleotides agree with TRBD2. Unmatched junction bases numbered 7, after V lost 0 bases and J lost 4 bases. Per the germline V gene, CDR1 is SGHRS and CDR2 is YFSETQ. The CDR3 contains 15 residues. CDR3 sequence (DNA): TGCGCCAGCAGCTTGGGCGGGAGTGACAGTTACGAGCAGTACTTC. Translated, it gives CASSLGGSDSYEQYF.

The gene calls are TRBV7-2 and TRBJ1-5; D is possibly TRBD1 (6 bases). Per germline, CDR1 SGHTA and CDR2 FQGNSA. V was cut by 5 bases and J by 4 bases, with 21 bases left in between. The length of the CDR3 is 17 residues. In nucleotides, the CDR3 is TGTGCCAGCAGCGCCGCCCCGACAGGATCGGTAAATCAGCCCCAGCATTTT. It specifies CASSAAPTGSVNQPQHF.

This clone occurred a few times. The CDR3 loop is CSVDGGQGAGELFF. The CDR3 bases are TGCAGCGTTGACGGAGGGCAGGGTGCCGGGGAGCTGTTTTTT. The chain joins TRBV29-1 to TRBJ2-2; D possibly corresponds to TRBD2 (6 bases). The V and J ends lost 3 bases and 6 bases respectively, with 14 bases between them. The CDR3 is 14 residues long. Germline CDR1 is SQVTM and CDR2 is ANQGSEA.

V usage is TRBV4-2 and J usage is TRBJ1-6; no firm D call. V lost 7 bases and J 0 bases, leaving 4 bases between the germline ends. The CDR3 extends over 13 amino acids. Germline lookup yields CDR1 LGHNA and CDR2 YNFKEQ. The CDR3: CASTNSYNSPLHF. CDR3 coding DNA: TGTGCCAGCACAAACTCCTATAATTCACCCCTCCACTTT.

The chain joins TRBV5-1 to TRBJ2-1; the match to TRBD1 covers 11 bases. The germline V gene encodes CDR1 SGHRS and CDR2 YFSETQ. The CDR3 covers 15 residues. The V and J ends lost 4 bases and 9 bases, in that order; junction bases with no gene match: 9. The CDR3 is CASSPDGQGAGEQFF. The CDR3 nucleotides are TGCGCCAGCAGCCCGGACGGACAGGGGGCTGGTGAGCAGTTCTTC.

V is TRBV20-1 and J is TRBJ1-1; TRBD1 agrees at 9 bases. This CDR3 comprises 11 residues. Trimming took 6 bases from V and 8 from J; bases not matched to a gene: 4. CDR1 is DFQATT and CDR2 is SNEGSKA in the germline V gene (reference sequence). CDR3 bases: TGCAGTGCGGGACAGGGTGTCGAAGCTTTCTTT. Amino acids: CSAGQGVEAFF.

The chain has TRBV7-6 and TRBJ2-7; TRBD1 matches at 9 bases. The CDR3 totals 16 residues. Germline CDR1 is SGHVS and CDR2 is FNYEAQ. V lost 5 bases and J lost 3; bases outside the gene matches: 11. CDR3 nucleotides: TGTGCCAGCAGCGACGCGACCTGGACAGGGGACTACGAGCAGTACTTC. Amino acids: CASSDATWTGDYEQYF.

This clone was detected only a few times. V usage is TRBV29-1 and J usage is TRBJ2-5; weak D call: TRBD2 (5 bases). The CDR3 has 13 amino acids. CDR1 and CDR2 from the germline V gene are SQVTM and ANQGSEA. Between the trimmed V and J ends, which lost 3 bases and 4 bases, there was a span of 12 bases. Here the CDR3 DNA reads TGCAGCGTTGAGAGGGATCTTACAGAGACCCAGTACTTC. The encoded protein is CSVERDLTETQYF.

This clone is a singleton in its sample. The rearrangement joins TRBV6-5 to TRBJ1-2; a possible D gene is TRBD1 (6 bases). With 2 bases removed from V and 4 bases from J, the gap between germline ends came to 11 bases. Germline values: CDR1 MNHEY, CDR2 SVGAGI. This CDR3 comprises 14 residues. The CDR3: CASSYGGTSYGYTF. CDR3 bases: TGTGCCAGCAGTTACGGGGGGACATCCTATGGCTACACCTTC.

A few counts support this clone. V is TRBV7-2 and J is TRBJ2-3; 13 bases fit TRBD2. The CDR3 consists of 15 residues. The V gene's germline CDR1 is SGHTA and CDR2 FQGNSA. The V gene end was trimmed by 5 bases and the J gene end by 4 bases; junction bases not matched to a gene: 3. CDR3 in amino acids: CASSALAGGPDTQYF. CDR3 nucleotides: TGTGCCAGCAGCGCACTAGCGGGGGGGCCAGATACGCAGTATTTT.

The chain recombines TRBV30 with TRBJ2-4, with 7 bases that match TRBD1. J was trimmed by 7 bases and V by 0 bases; bases with no gene match: 12. The CDR3 is 16 residues long. The germline CDR1 and CDR2 sequences are GTSNPN and SVGIG (reference sequence). Here the CDR3 reads CAWSVLAVGGKNIQYF. CDR3 nucleotides: TGTGCCTGGAGTGTACTGGCAGTAGGGGGCAAGAACATTCAGTACTTC.

This clone was picked up a small number of times. This chain uses TRBV15 with TRBJ2-6; D unresolved. The V and J ends lost 0 bases and 2 bases respectively, with 8 bases between them. Germline CDR1 is LNHNV and CDR2 is YYDKDF (reference sequence). This CDR3 is 16 amino acids long. The chain's CDR3 is CATSRDHTAGANVLTF. The CDR3 DNA sequence: TGTGCCACCAGCAGAGATCATACAGCTGGGGCCAACGTCCTGACTTTC. Based on the CDR3 plus reference TRBV15 and TRBJ2-6, the full variable domain is DAMVIQNPRYQVTQFGKPVTLSCSQTLNHNVMYWYQQKSSQAPKLLFHYYDKDFNNEADTPDNFQSRRPNTSFCFLDIRSPGLGDTAMYLCATSRDHTAGANVLTFGAGSRLTVL.

This clone was found a few times. The chain has TRBV18 and TRBJ1-2; D is undetermined. CDR1 and CDR2 (germline): KGHSH, LQKENI. Trimming took off 2 bases at V and 6 bases at J, with 4 bases between the two ends. This CDR3 region has 11 residues. CDR3: CASSPGDGYTF. In DNA, the CDR3 is TGTGCCAGCTCACCAGGGGATGGCTACACCTTC.

This clone occurred a few times. This rearrangement joins TRBV10-3 to TRBJ2-6, with a weak D call TRBD2 (5 bases). CDR1 and CDR2 from the germline V gene are ENHRY and SYGVKD. V was pared by 2 bases and J by 2 bases, with 10 bases between. The CDR3 consists of 16 residues. The CDR3 here is CAISEGSGPGANVLTF. CDR3 DNA: TGTGCCATCAGTGAGGGGAGTGGTCCTGGGGCCAACGTCCTGACTTTC.

V is TRBV7-8 and J is TRBJ2-3; 10 bases are a match to TRBD2. The V and J ends lost 5 bases and 4 bases, in that order; junction bases with no gene match: 9. The germline CDR1 and CDR2 sequences are SGHVS and FQNEAQ. The CDR3 is made up of 16 amino acids. Here the CDR3 DNA reads TGTGCCAGCAGCCCCCTAGGAAGCGGGGGGGCAGATACGCAGTATTTT. This codes for CASSPLGSGGADTQYF.

This clone was recorded a few times. V is TRBV5-1 and J is TRBJ2-3, with 9 bases lining up with TRBD2. The CDR3 contains 16 residues. V lost 0 bases and J lost 2; bases outside the gene matches: 4. CDR1 and CDR2 (germline): SGHRS, YFSETQ. The CDR3 reads CASSLDLAGPTDTQYF. CDR3 bases: TGCGCCAGCAGCTTGGATCTAGCGGGGCCCACAGATACGCAGTATTTT.

The V and J genes are TRBV4-1 and TRBJ1-5, with 8 bases that match TRBD1. Germline trimming cut 0 bases from V and 6 bases from J; bases unmatched to any gene: 4. The CDR3 has 15 residues. Germline V CDR1 and CDR2: MGHRA, YSYEKL. This CDR3 reads CASSQDSQGVQPQHF. The CDR3 bases are TGCGCCAGCAGCCAAGATTCACAGGGGGTTCAGCCCCAGCATTTT.

This sequence joins TRBV7-9 and TRBJ2-1; no clear D. From germline, CDR1 is SEHNR and CDR2 FQNEAQ (reference sequence). The V and J ends lost 1 base and 3 bases respectively, with 7 bases between them. The CDR3 loop spans 14 amino acids. In DNA form, the CDR3 reads TGTGCCAGCAGCTTAGATTTGCGCTACAATGAGCAGTTCTTC. As protein: CASSLDLRYNEQFF.

Of note for this clone: The sample has other DNA sequences that encode this CDR3 too. The V call is TRBV5-1, the J call TRBJ2-3, with unresolved D. The V end was cut by 4 bases, the J end by 0 bases, with 3 bases between. The CDR3 runs 12 residues. Germline CDR1 reads SGHRS; CDR2 reads YFSETQ. This CDR3 is CASSPSTDTQYF. DNA of the CDR3: TGCGCCAGCAGCCCAAGCACAGATACGCAGTATTTT. Drawing the rest from reference TRBV5-1 and TRBJ2-3, the complete variable domain is KAGVTQTPRYLIKTRGQQVTLSCSPISGHRSVSWYQQTPGQGLQFLFEYFSETQRNKGNFPGRFSGRQFSNSRSEMNVSTLELGDSALYLCASSPSTDTQYFGPGTRLTVL.

This clone was recorded a few times. V usage is TRBV30 and J usage is TRBJ2-5; a possible D gene is TRBD2 (6 bases). The V end lost 3 bases, the J end lost 1 base, and 18 bases lay between the germline ends. CDR1 and CDR2 (germline): GTSNPN, SVGIG (reference sequence). CDR3 size: 16 residues. The CDR3 DNA reads TGTGCCTGGAGAACCTCGGGGGAAAGGCTCCAAGAGACCCAGTACTTC. Its protein is CAWRTSGERLQETQYF.

The V and J genes are TRBV30 and TRBJ2-1; 10 bases map to TRBD2. Germline V gives CDR1 GTSNPN, CDR2 SVGIG (reference sequence). The CDR3 spans 15 residues. V was pared by 6 bases and J by 3 bases, with 8 bases of the junction left unmatched. This CDR3 reads CACRGLAGVYNEQFF. The CDR3 nucleotides are TGTGCCTGCCGGGGCCTAGCGGGGGTCTACAATGAGCAGTTCTTC.

This clone was recorded a few times. This chain connects TRBV10-3 to TRBJ1-6, with D possibly being TRBD1 (5 bases). The CDR3 sequence is 13 residues long. From germline, CDR1 is ENHRY and CDR2 SYGVKD. Trimming took 8 bases from V and 8 from J, leaving 13 bases between them. The CDR3: CAIGDSLHSPLHF. The CDR3, as DNA: TGTGCCATCGGAGACAGTTTGCATTCACCCCTCCACTTT.

This chain uses TRBV5-8 with TRBJ1-6, with 7 bases fitting TRBD1. Germline V gene sequence: CDR1 SGHTS, CDR2 YDEGEE. The CDR3 extends over 17 amino acids. The V segment lost 2 bases and the J segment 2 bases; nucleotides outside the gene matches: 7. CDR3 nucleotides: TGTGCCAGCAGCTTTTTTGGGACAGCAGCCTATAATTCACCCCTCCACTTT. This sequence encodes CASSFFGTAAYNSPLHF.